The entry below gives a single T cell receptor beta chain sequence along with its context. This sample stems from a study of beta chain features in type 1 diabetes. Whole-study context: Patients did not differ from healthy donors in age, gender or cell yield. All samples together contributed 90 million to 130 million sorted cells for examination.

Every bit of the isolated RNA underwent reverse transcription, so sequencing read expressed TCRB transcripts. TCRdb's table, derived via immunoSEQ multiplex PCR, lists solely in-frame clones and lacks some. The sample consists of 150,000 to 190,000 clones, around 10% of them appearing once. The CDR3 is made up of 14 amino acids. Germline assignment: CDR1 MGHRA and CDR2 YSYEKL. Trimming shortened V by 3 bases and J by 9 bases, and 15 bases separated the two germline ends. Sequences were obtained from central memory CD4+ T cells from blood. This clonotype originated in a young man in good health. The rearrangement links TRBV4-1 to TRBJ2-1; D perhaps matches TRBD2 (6 bases). CDR3 region: CASSQVSQGGEQFF. The CDR3 DNA reads as TGCGCCAGCAGCCAGGTATCCCAGGGAGGTGAGCAGTTCTTC.